This record covers a single TCR beta chain. Its antigen is unknown. V gave up 0 bases and J gave up 1 base; unmatched junction bases: 5. This CDR3 has 16 residues. Per the germline V gene, CDR1 is SGHRS and CDR2 is YFSETQ. These data are taken from a study of cytomegalovirus exposure and HLA in healthy donors. In the PCR, 60 Vbeta and 13 Jbeta primers were used. Data came from immunoSEQ multiplex PCR; TCRdb stores just in-frame clones and leaves some out. The table lists about 160,000 clones, around three quarters of them singletons. Notes on the study in general: Highly shared variants forming one cluster were likely a sequencing artifact. Specific recognition of CMV antigens was confirmed in vitro for a few chains (all CMV-associated).

Sample: PBMCs. The chain joins TRBV5-1 to TRBJ2-3; 7 bases align to TRBD2. This clonotype was obtained from a middle-aged woman in good health and CMV-seronegative. The DNA for the CDR3 is TGCGCCAGCAGCTTGGCGGTGGGGGGGGGCACAGATACGCAGTATTTT. Amino acid sequence: CASSLAVGGGTDTQYF.